These 15 T cell receptor beta chains were sequenced from one sample in a study of blood T cell repertoires in COVID-19. The table came from immunoSEQ multiplex PCR; TCRdb's copy has only in-frame clones and leaves some out. Found here are about 340,000 clones, 85% to 90% of them singletons; the top ten hold approximately 7.4%. Sequencing input: peripheral blood. All receptors derive from a woman in her 70s with COVID-19, enrolled during active disease.

The chain uses TRBV4-1 and TRBJ1-2, with D maybe TRBD1 (6 bases). V gave up 4 bases and J gave up 8 bases, with 20 bases separating them. CDR1 and CDR2 from the germline V gene are MGHRA and YSYEKL. This CDR3 contains 15 residues. The CDR3 coding sequence is TGCGCCAGCAGCCCTCAAAACCAGGGGCTCAGAGGCTACACCTTC. This encodes CASSPQNQGLRGYTF.

The rearrangement links TRBV24-1 to TRBJ1-4; TRBD1 matches 7 bases. CDR3 length: 15 amino acids. The V gene end was trimmed by 3 bases and the J gene end by 8 bases; junction bases not matched to a gene: 8. Germline V lookup: CDR1 KGHDR, CDR2 SFDVKD. In DNA, the CDR3 is TGTGCCACCAGTGATGTGACAGGGTCGGGGGAAAAACTGTTTTTT. It translates to CATSDVTGSGEKLFF.

The chain recombines TRBV25-1 with TRBJ1-2, with D maybe TRBD1 (6 bases). The ends were cut back, 6 bases at V and 5 bases at J, with 16 bases in the middle. The germline V gene has CDR1 MGHDK and CDR2 SYGVNS. The CDR3 extends over 14 amino acids. The DNA for the CDR3 is TGTGCCAGCAGAGGGACAAGGGGTAGTTATGGCTACACCTTC. Its translation is CASRGTRGSYGYTF.

The chain is built from TRBV14 and TRBJ2-2; 8 bases align to TRBD1. The ends lost 4 bases at V and 7 bases at J; junction bases unmatched: 5. CDR1 SGHDN and CDR2 FVKESK come from the germline V gene. This CDR3 has 14 amino acids. The CDR3 bases are TGTGCCAGCAGCCTCGGACAGGGCGGCGGGGAGCTGTTTTTT. The encoded protein is CASSLGQGGGELFF.

This sequence joins TRBV6-5 and TRBJ1-3; the D is unclear. The CDR3 consists of 16 residues. The germline V gene encodes CDR1 MNHEY and CDR2 SVGAGI. The germline V and J ends were trimmed by 0 bases and 0 bases, with 9 bases remaining between them. CDR3 sequence: CASSYSSRSSGNTIYF. Here the CDR3 DNA reads TGTGCCAGCAGTTACTCGAGCCGGAGCTCTGGAAACACCATATATTTT.

This rearrangement joins TRBV10-3 to TRBJ1-1, with TRBD1 matching 8 bases. After removal of 2 bases from V and 7 bases from J, the junction contained 3 bases not matched to a gene. The CDR3 spans 13 residues. Germline assignment: CDR1 ENHRY and CDR2 SYGVKD. In nucleotides, the CDR3 is TGTGCCATCAGTGAGGTGGACAGGGTTGAAGCTTTCTTT. This codes for CAISEVDRVEAFF.

This sequence joins TRBV2 and TRBJ2-7; 13 bases align to TRBD2. The ends lost 5 bases at V and 4 bases at J; junction bases unmatched: 8. The CDR3 length is 16 residues. CDR1 and CDR2 (germline): SNHLY, FYNNEI. The CDR3 DNA reads as TGTGCCAGCAGTCCTCCGGGACTAGCGGGGCGATACGAGCAGTACTTC. Amino acid sequence: CASSPPGLAGRYEQYF.

The V and J genes are TRBV12-5 and TRBJ2-4; a weak D match, TRBD2 (5 bases). The CDR3 spans 16 residues. The V gene lost 0 bases and the J gene lost 1 base, with 10 bases spanning the gap. Germline CDR1 and CDR2: LGHNT and FRNRAP. The CDR3 spells CASGLVLAGAKNIQYF. The CDR3 DNA is TGTGCTAGTGGTTTGGTACTGGCGGGTGCCAAAAACATTCAGTACTTC.

The chain combines TRBV30 with TRBJ1-1, with D perhaps matching TRBD1 (5 bases). CDR3 size: 13 residues. Trimming pared 8 bases from V and 1 base from J, leaving 14 bases between. Germline V gene lookup returns CDR1 GTSNPN and CDR2 SVGIG (reference sequence). This CDR3 reads CAGGRQGNTEAFF. The CDR3 DNA is TGTGCCGGGGGTAGACAAGGGAACACTGAAGCTTTCTTT.

The V and J genes are TRBV4-2 and TRBJ2-5; D unresolved. The germline V gene encodes CDR1 LGHNA and CDR2 YNFKEQ. Between the trimmed V and J ends, which lost 0 bases and 3 bases, there was a span of 11 bases. CDR3 size: 15 residues. The CDR3 protein is CASSQDRSRKETQYF. The DNA for the CDR3 is TGTGCCAGCAGCCAAGACCGGTCGCGGAAAGAGACCCAGTACTTC.

The chain recombines TRBV5-1 with TRBJ2-3; TRBD1 matches 10 bases. The germline V gene has CDR1 SGHRS and CDR2 YFSETQ. The CDR3 is made up of 18 amino acids. V was pared by 3 bases and J by 2 bases, with 12 bases of the junction left unmatched. The CDR3 DNA reads as TGCGCCAGCAGCTCGATGAGACAGGGGGCTGTACCCACAGATACGCAGTATTTT. Translation gives CASSSMRQGAVPTDTQYF.

The chain joins TRBV3-1 (or the pseudogene TRBV3-2) to TRBJ2-7; unclear D gene. This CDR3 is built from 11 residues. Germline loops: CDR1 LGHDT, CDR2 YNNKEL (reference sequence). V was shortened by 0 bases and J by 9 bases, with 6 bases between the two germline ends. The DNA of the CDR3 is TGTGCCAGCAGCCAAGAAAGGAGGCAGTACTTC. This encodes CASSQERRQYF.

V usage is TRBV6-5 and J usage is TRBJ1-5; TRBD1 aligns across 7 bases. This CDR3 comprises 14 residues. Trimming at V came to 6 bases and at J to 4 bases, leaving 6 bases not matched to a gene. CDR1 is MNHEY, CDR2 SVGAGI, per germline. CDR3 DNA sequence: TGTGCCAGCAGGGGGACAGCCATGAATCAGCCCCAGCATTTT. Amino acid sequence: CASRGTAMNQPQHF.

The chain carries TRBV20-1 and TRBJ1-1, with D uncertain. This CDR3 comprises 15 residues. Germline V gene sequence: CDR1 DFQATT, CDR2 SNEGSKA (reference sequence). Trimming removed 3 bases at V and 1 base at J, with 15 bases between. The CDR3 coding sequence is TGCAGTGCTAGTATATCCCGGGTCACGAACACTGAAGCTTTCTTT. This codes for CSASISRVTNTEAFF.

The chain recombines TRBV27 with TRBJ1-2; 11 nucleotides line up with TRBD1. Germline trimming cut 6 bases from V and 8 bases from J; bases unmatched to any gene: 8. Germline CDR1 is MNHEY and CDR2 is SMNVEV (reference sequence). There are 14 residues in the CDR3. The CDR3 is CASSLGQGEYGYTF. In DNA form, the CDR3 reads TGTGCCAGCAGCCTGGGACAGGGGGAATACGGCTACACCTTC.